A single sample is the source of the 20 T cell receptor beta chains below, sequenced in a study of beta chain features in type 1 diabetes (dated by TCRdb to the late 2010s). The full study reports these points: In all four CD4+ subsets, TCRB CDR3 length was moderately but significantly shorter in type 1 diabetes patients.

These receptors' targets are unknown. Libraries were built with the immunoSEQ multiplex PCR assay. The entire isolated RNA was reverse transcribed using the High Capacity cDNA Reverse Transcription Kit, and thus expressed TCRB transcripts were sequenced. The source is immuneACCESS, and TCRdb retained only in-frame sequences with V and J called. Part of the clones is not carried over; for the studies checked, unresolved V genes explain less than half of this, and the remainder is unexplained. The sample data list about 250,000 clones, and 11% of these were observed just once. The ten largest clones represent more than 0.015% of the sample. The sequencing sample was made of naive CD4+ T cells from blood. Interpreted using the paper, the cell subset or site label stands for: true naive CD4+ T cells. The receptors originated from a man aged 25 to 45 with type 1 diabetes.

The table lists this clone with a few counts. The sample carries other DNA sequences with the same CDR3. The chain joins TRBV28 to TRBJ2-7; the match to TRBD1 covers 9 bases. CDR1 and CDR2 (germline): MDHEN, SYDVKM. This CDR3 region has 13 residues. Trimming removed 3 bases from V and 4 bases from J; junction bases left unmatched: 1. The DNA of the CDR3 is TGTGCCAGCAGTTTGGGACAGGGTTACGAGCAGTACTTC. Residues: CASSLGQGYEQYF. The whole variable domain, remainder taken from reference TRBV28 and TRBJ2-7, is DVKVTQSSRYLVKRTGEKVFLECVQDMDHENMFWYRQDPGLGLRLIYFSYDVKMKEKGDIPEGYSVSREKKERFSLILESASTNQTSMYLCASSLGQGYEQYFGPGTRLTVT.

This clone was found a few times. The CDR3 reads CATYRDRRDGYTF. As DNA, the CDR3 is TGTGCCACCTACCGGGACAGGAGGGATGGCTACACCTTC. This chain joins TRBV19 and TRBJ1-2; 8 bases align to TRBD1. This CDR3 comprises 13 residues. J gave up 6 bases and V 10 bases, and 10 bases lay outside the gene matches. The V gene's germline CDR1 is LNHDA and CDR2 SQIVND (reference sequence). The full variable domain, completed using reference TRBV19 and TRBJ1-2, is DGGITQSPKYLFRKEGQNVTLSCEQNLNHDAMYWYRQDPGQGLRLIYYSQIVNDFQKGDIAEGYSVSREKKESFPLTVTSAQKNPTAFYLCATYRDRRDGYTFGSGTRLTVV.

J is TRBJ2-7 and V is TRBV29-1, with D perhaps matching TRBD2 (7 bases). The CDR3 is 14 amino acids. With 6 bases removed from V and 1 base from J, the gap between germline ends came to 16 bases. Germline V gives CDR1 SQVTM, CDR2 ANQGSEA. Here the CDR3 DNA reads TGCAGCGTCCCAAGGGGGGGGCTTTCCTACGAGCAGTACTTC. It codes for CSVPRGGLSYEQYF.

This clone was observed a few times. The chain carries TRBV6-5 and TRBJ2-1; 7 nucleotides match TRBD1. CDR1 is MNHEY and CDR2 is SVGAGI in the germline V gene. The CDR3 has 15 amino acids. Trimming at V came to 0 bases and at J to 4 bases, leaving 3 bases not matched to a gene. DNA for the CDR3: TGTGCCAGCAGTTACTCGATACAGGGGTACAATGAGCAGTTCTTC. Its protein is CASSYSIQGYNEQFF.

The rearrangement joins TRBV7-9 to TRBJ2-5; 7 nucleotides align to TRBD1. The CDR3 is 15 amino acids. Germline assignment: CDR1 SEHNR and CDR2 FQNEAQ (reference sequence). V lost 4 bases to trimming and J lost 0 bases; unmatched junction nucleotides: 5. This CDR3 reads CASSSYRGDQETQYF. CDR3 nucleotides: TGTGCCAGCAGCTCCTACAGGGGTGACCAAGAGACCCAGTACTTC.

This clone was counted only a few times. This chain's CDR3 is CASSLRWTRSYQETQYF. In nucleotides, the CDR3 is TGTGCCAGCAGCCTCCGGTGGACTAGATCGTACCAAGAGACCCAGTACTTC. The chain couples TRBV7-2 to TRBJ2-5, with 7 positions matching TRBD2. The J segment lost 0 bases and the V segment lost 5 bases, leaving 12 bases of the junction unmatched. The germline V gene encodes CDR1 SGHTA and CDR2 FQGNSA. The length of the CDR3 is 17 residues. Variable domain in full (rest from reference TRBV7-2 and TRBJ2-5): GAGVSQSPSNKVTEKGKDVELRCDPISGHTALYWYRQSLGQGLEFLIYFQGNSAPDKSGLPSDRFSAERTGGSVSTLTIQRTQQEDSAVYLCASSLRWTRSYQETQYFGPGTRLLVL.

This clone turned up a few times. The chain combines TRBV28 with TRBJ2-1; D perhaps matches TRBD2 (6 bases). Looked up from germline, CDR1 is MDHEN and CDR2 is SYDVKM. The CDR3 length is 17 residues. Trimming stripped 6 bases from V and 5 bases from J, with 23 bases between. DNA for the CDR3: TGTGCCAGCAGCTTCCCCCCGGGGGAGACCATCAACAATGAGCAGTTCTTC. It encodes CASSFPPGETINNEQFF.

This clone was observed a handful of times. V gene TRBV19 combines with J gene TRBJ1-1; 9 nucleotides agree with TRBD1. The CDR3 spans 15 residues. Germline-derived CDR1 and CDR2 are LNHDA and SQIVND (reference sequence). V shed 3 bases, J shed 1 base, and the junction held 3 bases outside the gene matches. The chain's CDR3 is CASSMPGQGNTEAFF. The CDR3, as DNA: TGTGCCAGTAGTATGCCGGGACAGGGGAACACTGAAGCTTTCTTT.

This clone was seen a handful of times. V and J are TRBV18 and TRBJ2-3, with a tentative D call TRBD1 (5 bases). CDR1 KGHSH and CDR2 LQKENI come from the germline V gene. This CDR3 spans 14 amino acids. V lost 6 bases, J lost 3 bases, and 13 bases lay in between. This CDR3 reads CASSLGPGTDTQYF. In DNA, the CDR3 is TGTGCCAGCTCCCTCGGGCCAGGGACAGATACGCAGTATTTT.

This clone came up a few times. The chain has TRBV9 and TRBJ2-1; TRBD2 matches at 9 bases. The CDR3 covers 14 residues. With V trimmed by 6 bases and J by 10 bases, 11 bases remained unmatched. The V gene's germline CDR1 is SGDLS and CDR2 YYNGEE. This CDR3 is CASTAASGASEQFF. In DNA, the CDR3 is TGTGCCAGCACGGCGGCTAGCGGGGCGTCGGAGCAGTTCTTC.

The CDR3, as DNA: TGTGCCTGGACCCCGTACGTGGGGGGGCGAGTTGAGCAGTTCTTC. Encoded protein: CAWTPYVGGRVEQFF. The chain has TRBV30 and TRBJ2-1, with a weak D call TRBD2 (7 bases). Germline values: CDR1 GTSNPN, CDR2 SVGIG (reference sequence). V dropped 4 bases and J dropped 9 bases, with 22 bases sitting between them. This CDR3 is built from 15 residues. The entire variable domain, with the rest obtained from reference TRBV30 and TRBJ2-1, is as follows: SQTIHQWPATLVQPVGSPLSLECTVEGTSNPNLYWYRQAAGRGLQLLFYSVGIGQISSEVPQNLSASRPQDRQFILSSKKLLLSDSGFYLCAWTPYVGGRVEQFFGPGTRLTVL.

A few counts support this clone. The rearrangement links TRBV19 to TRBJ2-1; D not certain. From germline, CDR1 is LNHDA and CDR2 SQIVND (reference sequence). V lost 7 bases and J lost 7, with 8 bases in between. The CDR3 runs to 11 residues. CDR3 residues: CASTRENEQFF. The CDR3 DNA sequence: TGTGCCAGTACCCGAGAGAATGAGCAGTTCTTC.

This clone was counted a few times. This chain links TRBV2 with TRBJ2-5, with unresolved D. Germline assignment: CDR1 SNHLY and CDR2 FYNNEI. The V end was cut by 0 bases, the J end by 7 bases, with 12 bases between. The CDR3 is 14 amino acids. CDR3 in DNA: TGTGCCAGCAGTGAAGCCTCCGAGGCCGGGACCCAGTACTTC. This translates into CASSEASEAGTQYF.

This clone was seen only a few times. The chain employs TRBV29-1 and TRBJ2-3; TRBD1 is a possible D gene (5 bases). CDR3 length: 13 residues. V was pared by 8 bases and J by 2 bases, with 14 bases between. Looked up from germline, CDR1 is SQVTM and CDR2 is ANQGSEA. CDR3 sequence: CSLSRANTDTQYF. CDR3 bases: TGCAGCTTGAGCAGGGCGAACACAGATACGCAGTATTTT.

This chain joins TRBV29-1 and TRBJ1-5; D not certain. Germline V gives CDR1 SQVTM, CDR2 ANQGSEA. This CDR3 region has 13 residues. The CDR3 coding sequence is TGCAATGCCCCCGTTATAGGCAATCAGCCCCAGCATTTT. Protein: CNAPVIGNQPQHF.

The chain recombines TRBV29-1 with TRBJ2-7; D not resolved. The CDR3 extends over 15 amino acids. Trimming removed 8 bases from V and 5 bases from J, with 25 bases in between. From germline, CDR1 is SQVTM and CDR2 ANQGSEA. The CDR3 DNA sequence: TGCAGCTCAAGGTCTCAGGTTGAATCGAGAAACGAGCAGTACTTC. It yields the protein CSSRSQVESRNEQYF.

This chain connects TRBV6-1 to TRBJ1-5, with 7 bases fitting TRBD1. Germline assignment: CDR1 MNHNS and CDR2 SASEGT. The CDR3 spans 14 residues. Unmatched junction bases numbered 9, after V lost 5 bases and J lost 8 bases. CDR3 nucleotide sequence: TGTGCCAGCAGTCGTCCGACAGGGCACAAGCCCCAGCATTTT. Protein sequence: CASSRPTGHKPQHF.

The CDR3 spells CASSFAPEVYPYF. In DNA form, the CDR3 reads TGTGCCAGCAGTTTCGCCCCCGAGGTCTATCCTTATTTT. This chain joins TRBV2 and TRBJ2-3; D is uncertain. The germline V gene has CDR1 SNHLY and CDR2 FYNNEI. Trimming took off 5 bases at V and 15 bases at J, with 21 bases between the two ends. The CDR3 contains 13 residues.

The V call is TRBV19, the J call TRBJ2-7, with 9 bases matching TRBD1. This CDR3 is built from 15 residues. The germline CDR1 and CDR2 sequences are LNHDA and SQIVND (reference sequence). V trimming: 3 bases; J trimming: 4 bases; junction bases outside the gene matches: 7. The chain's CDR3 is CASSMGTGGEYEQYF. The CDR3 DNA reads as TGTGCCAGTAGTATGGGAACAGGGGGCGAATACGAGCAGTACTTC.

This sequence joins TRBV7-9 and TRBJ2-3, with TRBD2 matching 7 bases. Germline-derived CDR1 and CDR2 are SEHNR and FQNEAQ (reference sequence). V lost 6 bases and J lost 2; bases outside the gene matches: 11. The CDR3 totals 16 residues. The CDR3 DNA sequence: TGTGCCAGCAGTCCGCATCCAGCGGGGCTCACAGATACGCAGTATTTT. It yields the protein CASSPHPAGLTDTQYF.